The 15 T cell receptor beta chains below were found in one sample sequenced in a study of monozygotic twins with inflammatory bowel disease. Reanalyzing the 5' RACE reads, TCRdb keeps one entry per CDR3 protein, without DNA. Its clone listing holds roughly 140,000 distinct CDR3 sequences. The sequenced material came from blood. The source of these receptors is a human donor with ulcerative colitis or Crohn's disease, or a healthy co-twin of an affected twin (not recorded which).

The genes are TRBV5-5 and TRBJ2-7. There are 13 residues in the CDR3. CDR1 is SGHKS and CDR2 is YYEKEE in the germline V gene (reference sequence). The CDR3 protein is CASSLALTYEQYF.

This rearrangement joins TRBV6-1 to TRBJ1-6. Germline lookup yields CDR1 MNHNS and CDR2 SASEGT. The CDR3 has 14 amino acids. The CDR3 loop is CASRPQMLNSPLHF.

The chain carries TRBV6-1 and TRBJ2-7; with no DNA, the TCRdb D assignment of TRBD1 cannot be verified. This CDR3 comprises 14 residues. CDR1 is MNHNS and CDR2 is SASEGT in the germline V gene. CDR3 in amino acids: CASTGTGLSYEQYF.

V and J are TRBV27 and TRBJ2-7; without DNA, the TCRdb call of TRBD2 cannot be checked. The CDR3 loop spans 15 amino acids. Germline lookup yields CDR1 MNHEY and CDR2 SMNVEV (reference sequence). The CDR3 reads CASRSTGTGLYEQYF.

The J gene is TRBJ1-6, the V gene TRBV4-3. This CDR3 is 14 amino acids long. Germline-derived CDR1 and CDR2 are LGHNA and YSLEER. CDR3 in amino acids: CASTRNSYNSPLHF.

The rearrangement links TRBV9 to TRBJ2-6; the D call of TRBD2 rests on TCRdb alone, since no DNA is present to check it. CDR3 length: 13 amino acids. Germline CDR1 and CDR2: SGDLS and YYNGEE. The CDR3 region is CASSGDSANVLTF.

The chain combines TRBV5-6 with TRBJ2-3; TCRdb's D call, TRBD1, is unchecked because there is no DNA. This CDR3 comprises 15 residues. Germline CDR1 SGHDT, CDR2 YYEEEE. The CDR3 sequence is CASSFGQGATDTQYF.

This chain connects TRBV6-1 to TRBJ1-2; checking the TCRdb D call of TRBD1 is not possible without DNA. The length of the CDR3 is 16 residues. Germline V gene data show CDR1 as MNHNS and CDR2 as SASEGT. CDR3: CASSPGQGLYLYGYTF.

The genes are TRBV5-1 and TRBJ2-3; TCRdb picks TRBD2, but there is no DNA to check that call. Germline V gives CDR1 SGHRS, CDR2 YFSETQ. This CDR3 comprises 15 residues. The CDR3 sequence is CASSHAGGPGDTQYF.

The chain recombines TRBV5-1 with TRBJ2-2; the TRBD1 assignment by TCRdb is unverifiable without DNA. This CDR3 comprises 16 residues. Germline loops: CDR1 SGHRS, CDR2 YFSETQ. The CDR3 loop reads CASSGGTGANTGELFF.

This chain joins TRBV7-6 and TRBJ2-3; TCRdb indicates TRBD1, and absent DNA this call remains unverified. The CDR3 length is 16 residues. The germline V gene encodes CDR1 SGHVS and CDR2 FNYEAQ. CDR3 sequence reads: CASSSDPQRGTDTQYF.

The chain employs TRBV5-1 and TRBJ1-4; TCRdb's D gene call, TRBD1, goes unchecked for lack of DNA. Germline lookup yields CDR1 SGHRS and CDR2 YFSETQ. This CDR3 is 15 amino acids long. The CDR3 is CASTPGGDLDEKLFF.

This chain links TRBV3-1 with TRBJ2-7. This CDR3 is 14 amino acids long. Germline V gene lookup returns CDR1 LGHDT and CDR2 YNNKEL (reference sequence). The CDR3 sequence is CASSQGTVVDEQYF.

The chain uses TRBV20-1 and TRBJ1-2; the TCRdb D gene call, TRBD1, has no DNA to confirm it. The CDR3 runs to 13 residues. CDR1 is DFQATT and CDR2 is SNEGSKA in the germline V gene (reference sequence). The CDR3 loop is CSARVEQGDGYTF.

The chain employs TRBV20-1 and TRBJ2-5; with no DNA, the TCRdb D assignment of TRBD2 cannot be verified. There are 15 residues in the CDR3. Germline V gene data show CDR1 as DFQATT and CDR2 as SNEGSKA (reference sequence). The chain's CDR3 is CSARTSGGGKETQYF.